This T cell receptor (beta chain) is drawn from a study of shared clonotypes between healthy human individuals. The method was immunoSEQ multiplex PCR; TCRdb's version includes in-frame clones alone and lacks a portion of them. This sample has some 2,000,000 clones, with more than 90% found just once. The CDR3 runs to 15 residues. Germline lookup yields CDR1 SNHLY and CDR2 FYNNEI. Trimming removed 2 bases from V and 2 bases from J, with 9 bases in between. The study, taken as a whole, reports: When naive CD4 clonotypes were compared across a handful of donors, 4% to 6.5% were shared. Having only a few donors restricted how much genetic and exposure-history diversity was captured.

As to this clone: Its antigen remains unidentified.

Material for sequencing was naive CD4+ T cells sorted from blood. As for subset: CD45RA+ positively selected. The chain carries TRBV2 and TRBJ1-4, with D possibly being TRBD1 (6 bases). This clonotype originated in a man aged 18 to 30 in good health. CDR3 in amino acids: CASSEQGLTNEKLFF. The CDR3 DNA sequence: TGTGCCAGCAGTGAACAGGGGCTCACTAATGAAAAACTGTTTTTT.